The present T cell receptor (beta chain) was sequenced within a study of type 1 regulatory T cells. The overall study: An in vitro protocol generated T-allo10, a Tr1-enriched, alloantigen-specific CD4 T cell product.

This clonotype was observed many times. Its matching antigen is unknown. TCRdb fed the reads into MiXCR, producing one record per CDR3 protein. The sample lists tens of thousands of distinct CDR3 sequences; under 25% were seen once. Study results and caveats: Type 1 regulatory T cells had a more restricted TCR repertoire than non-type 1 regulatory T cells.

The CDR3 totals 14 residues. In germline, CDR1 is DFQATT, CDR2 SNEGSKA (reference sequence). Unmatched junction bases numbered 9, after V lost 2 bases and J lost 10 bases. V is TRBV20-1 and J is TRBJ2-1; the match to TRBD2 covers 9 bases. This clonotype was obtained from a human donor in good health. The sequenced sample was cultured type 1 regulatory T (Tr1) cells, either the whole culture or a sorted fraction (not recorded which). CDR3 sequence (DNA): TGCAGTGCTAGATTCTGGCGGGAGGGAAGGGAGCAGTTCTTC. The encoded protein is CSARFWREGREQFF.